Listed below are T cell receptor beta chains from one sample, sequenced in a study of blood T cell repertoires in COVID-19. Method: immunoSEQ multiplex PCR; TCRdb's copy keeps in-frame clones and lacks some. Of 400,000 to 500,000 clones listed, about 88% were seen once; the top ten hold less than 1.5%. The source material was PBMCs or T cells enriched from blood (not recorded which). Receptors originate from a young woman who had been exposed to COVID-19. Both conserved end residues are part of each CDR3. D genes are given only for firm matches. The size entry is marked missing in some rows and otherwise reads once, few, many or a size class.

J: TRBJ2-7; D: TRBD2; V: TRBV2; size: -; DNA: TGTGCCAGCAGTGACGAGCGGGGGAGCTCCTACGAGCAGTACTTC; CDR3: CASSDERGSSYEQYF
J: TRBJ2-2; D: -; V: TRBV19; size: -; DNA: TGTGCCAGTAGTATACTTGGTGCAATGAGCGCGAACACCGGGGAGCTGTTTTTT; CDR3: CASSILGAMSANTGELFF
J: TRBJ1-6; D: -; V: TRBV5-1; size: -; DNA: TGCGCCAGCAGCCACGGATACGGAGATAATTCACCCCTCCACTTT; CDR3: CASSHGYGDNSPLHF
J: TRBJ1-2; D: -; V: TRBV9; size: once; DNA: TGTGCCAGCAGCGTCGGCGGCACTAACTATGGCTACACCTTC; CDR3: CASSVGGTNYGYTF
J: TRBJ2-6; D: -; V: TRBV28; size: -; DNA: TGTGCCAGCAGTGGGTCGTGGGGGCAACTCGCTGGGGCCAACGTCCTGACTTTC; CDR3: CASSGSWGQLAGANVLTF
J: TRBJ1-2; D: -; V: TRBV19; size: -; DNA: TGTGCCAGTAGTATCGGGACAATCTATGGCTACACCTTC; CDR3: CASSIGTIYGYTF
J: TRBJ2-2; D: -; V: TRBV28; size: few; DNA: TGTGCCAGCAGTCCCGCTAGCGATGGAGGCGGGGAGCTGTTTTTT; CDR3: CASSPASDGGGELFF
J: TRBJ2-3; D: TRBD1; V: TRBV7-9; size: -; DNA: TGTGCCAGCAGCTTAGCCTTGACAGGGGGTTTGGATACGCAGTATTTT; CDR3: CASSLALTGGLDTQYF
J: TRBJ2-7; D: -; V: TRBV19; size: -; DNA: TGTGCCAGTAGTATAGCAGGCTACTACGAGCAGTACTTC; CDR3: CASSIAGYYEQYF
J: TRBJ1-4; D: -; V: TRBV12-3/TRBV12-4; size: -; DNA: TGTGCCAGCAGTTTAGTTACAGGTGGAAAACTGTTTTTT; CDR3: CASSLVTGGKLFF
J: TRBJ1-6; D: -; V: TRBV10-1; size: -; DNA: TGCGCCAGCAGTGACCACAGGGTCAATTCACCCCTCCACTTT; CDR3: CASSDHRVNSPLHF
J: TRBJ1-3; D: -; V: TRBV28; size: -; DNA: TGTGCCAGCAGTCTCCCCGACAGCATCTCTGGAAACACCATATATTTT; CDR3: CASSLPDSISGNTIYF
J: TRBJ1-3; D: -; V: TRBV21-1; size: -; DNA: TGTGCCAGCTTTTCGGGTCCTGGAAACACCATATATTTT; CDR3: CASFSGPGNTIYF
J: TRBJ2-3; D: TRBD2; V: TRBV4-1; size: -; DNA: TGCGCCAGCAGCCACCTAGCGGGGGAGACAGATACGCAGTATTTT; CDR3: CASSHLAGETDTQYF
J: TRBJ2-1; D: -; V: TRBV11-3; size: -; DNA: TGTGCCAGCTCCGGGGGGCAGGGCCCCTACAATGAGCAGTTCTTC; CDR3: CASSGGQGPYNEQFF
J: TRBJ2-7; D: -; V: TRBV4-2; size: -; DNA: TGTGCCAGCAGCCAAGATCTTACGGGAAACTACGAGCAGTACTTC; CDR3: CASSQDLTGNYEQYF
J: TRBJ2-3; D: -; V: TRBV28; size: -; DNA: TGTGCCAGCCTGGGCAACACAGATACGCAGTATTTT; CDR3: CASLGNTDTQYF
J: TRBJ2-7; D: TRBD1; V: TRBV28; size: -; DNA: TGTGCCAGCAGTCGGCCCCCAACAGGGGCCTACGAGCAGTACTTC; CDR3: CASSRPPTGAYEQYF
J: TRBJ1-2; D: TRBD1; V: TRBV7-2; size: -; DNA: TGTGCCAGCAGCTCCCCGGGACAGGGGGCTTTTGGCTACACCTTC; CDR3: CASSSPGQGAFGYTF
J: TRBJ2-5; D: -; V: TRBV11-1; size: -; DNA: TGTGCCAGCAGCCCCGACAGGGGAGGGATAGAGACCCAGTACTTC; CDR3: CASSPDRGGIETQYF
J: TRBJ2-3; D: -; V: TRBV4-2; size: -; DNA: TGTGCCAGCAGACCCGGAGTGGGAGATACGCAGTATTTT; CDR3: CASRPGVGDTQYF
J: TRBJ2-1; D: -; V: TRBV4-1; size: -; DNA: TGCGCCAGCAGCCAAGAGAACAGTAGACCCTACAATGAGCAGTTCTTC; CDR3: CASSQENSRPYNEQFF
J: TRBJ1-3; D: -; V: TRBV12-3/TRBV12-4; size: -; DNA: TGTGCCAGCAGTTTCCGTTTGAACACCATATATTTT; CDR3: CASSFRLNTIYF
J: TRBJ1-2; D: -; V: TRBV4-1; size: -; DNA: TGCGCCAGCAGCCACCAGGGGTTTGGCTATGGCTACACCTTC; CDR3: CASSHQGFGYGYTF
J: TRBJ2-5; D: TRBD1; V: TRBV11-2; size: -; DNA: TGTGCCAGCAGCTTCCCGACAGGGCGGGAGACCCAGTACTTC; CDR3: CASSFPTGRETQYF
J: TRBJ1-2; D: -; V: TRBV5-4; size: -; DNA: TGTGCCAGCAGCTCCCAGGGGAGGGCTAACTATGGCTACACCTTC; CDR3: CASSSQGRANYGYTF
J: TRBJ2-7; D: TRBD2; V: TRBV4-1; size: few; DNA: TGCGCCAGCAGCCAAGGAGTATTGAGGACTAGCGGCCACGAGCAGTACTTC; CDR3: CASSQGVLRTSGHEQYF
J: TRBJ2-7; D: TRBD2; V: TRBV15; size: -; DNA: TGTGCCACCAGCAGAGTGGGACTAGCAGTGGGAGAGCAGTACTTC; CDR3: CATSRVGLAVGEQYF
J: TRBJ2-2; D: TRBD2; V: TRBV6-5; size: -; DNA: TGTGCCAGCAGTTACACTAGCGGGTCGAACACCGGGGAGCTGTTTTTT; CDR3: CASSYTSGSNTGELFF
J: TRBJ1-2; D: -; V: TRBV12-5; size: -; DNA: TGTGCTAGTGGCCCCGGGACTGCTAACTATGGCTACACCTTC; CDR3: CASGPGTANYGYTF
J: TRBJ2-3; D: TRBD2; V: TRBV27; size: -; DNA: TGTGCCAGCAGTTTTTGGGGGCCCTCAGCGGGGGCTAGCACAGATACGCAGTATTTT; CDR3: CASSFWGPSAGASTDTQYF
J: TRBJ2-5; D: TRBD2; V: TRBV28; size: -; DNA: TGTGCCAGCAGTCCCCCCTCGACTAGCGGCGACCAAGAGACCCAGTACTTC; CDR3: CASSPPSTSGDQETQYF
J: TRBJ1-1; D: TRBD1; V: TRBV5-4; size: -; DNA: TGTGCCAGCAGCGCCTTCGACAGGGGTGAAGCTTTCTTT; CDR3: CASSAFDRGEAFF
J: TRBJ1-1; D: -; V: TRBV5-5; size: -; DNA: TGTGCCAGCAGCGCTTGGGCCATGAACACTGAAGCTTTCTTT; CDR3: CASSAWAMNTEAFF
J: TRBJ1-1; D: TRBD1; V: TRBV6-5; size: -; DNA: TGTGCCAGCAGGACAGGGGATTCGTCCTTAACTGAAGCTTTCTTT; CDR3: CASRTGDSSLTEAFF
J: TRBJ2-2; D: TRBD1; V: TRBV18; size: -; DNA: TGTGCCAGCTCACAGGGGGCTACGGGCACCGGGGAGCTGTTTTTT; CDR3: CASSQGATGTGELFF
J: TRBJ1-5; D: -; V: TRBV28; size: -; DNA: TGTGCCAGCAGTTTATGGGGAGGGGTTAGCAATCAGCCCCAGCATTTT; CDR3: CASSLWGGVSNQPQHF
J: TRBJ2-4; D: -; V: TRBV28; size: -; DNA: TGTGCCAGCAGCCGTCTGAGGGATGGAGGCAAAAACATTCAGTACTTC; CDR3: CASSRLRDGGKNIQYF
J: TRBJ2-7; D: TRBD1; V: TRBV19; size: -; DNA: TGTGCCAGTAGTATAGGCCAGGACAGGGGCTTCTACGAGCAGTACTTC; CDR3: CASSIGQDRGFYEQYF
J: TRBJ2-7; D: -; V: TRBV5-1; size: -; DNA: TGCGCCAGCAGCTTGGAGGGAGTTCCCTACGAGCAGTACTTC; CDR3: CASSLEGVPYEQYF
J: TRBJ1-2; D: TRBD1; V: TRBV14; size: -; DNA: TGTGCCAGCAGCCAAGTTTACGGGACAGCCTATGGCTACACCTTC; CDR3: CASSQVYGTAYGYTF
J: TRBJ1-1; D: -; V: TRBV6-5; size: few; DNA: TGTGCCAGCAGTTACGAAGTGAAGGGAGGGACTGAAGCTTTCTTT; CDR3: CASSYEVKGGTEAFF
J: TRBJ2-1; D: TRBD1; V: TRBV19; size: once; DNA: TGTGCCAGTAGTATCGACAGGGCGGAGAATTACAATGAGCAGTTCTTC; CDR3: CASSIDRAENYNEQFF
J: TRBJ1-5; D: -; V: TRBV19; size: -; DNA: TGTGCCAGTAGCCGGGGTCGGGGCAATCAGCCCCAGCATTTT; CDR3: CASSRGRGNQPQHF
J: TRBJ2-5; D: TRBD1; V: TRBV7-2; size: -; DNA: TGTGCCAGCAGCTTTAACAGGGGAGAGACCCAGTACTTC; CDR3: CASSFNRGETQYF
J: TRBJ2-3; D: -; V: TRBV11-1; size: -; DNA: TGTGCCAGCAGCTTAGTCGTGAGATTATTCACAGATACGCAGTATTTT; CDR3: CASSLVVRLFTDTQYF
J: TRBJ2-3; D: TRBD2; V: TRBV15; size: -; DNA: TGTGCCACCAGCCCTTATGCGGGGGATAAGCCAGATACGCAGTATTTT; CDR3: CATSPYAGDKPDTQYF
J: TRBJ1-5; D: -; V: TRBV27; size: -; DNA: TGTGCCAGCAGTTTCCGAGAAAACCAGCCCCAGCATTTT; CDR3: CASSFRENQPQHF
J: TRBJ2-1; D: TRBD1; V: TRBV5-4; size: -; DNA: TGTGCCAGCAGCCAAGCGACAGGGGGCAACTCCTACAATGAGCAGTTCTTC; CDR3: CASSQATGGNSYNEQFF
J: TRBJ2-7; D: -; V: TRBV5-6; size: -; DNA: TGTGCCAGCAGGCAACAGGATTACGAGCAGTACTTC; CDR3: CASRQQDYEQYF
J: TRBJ1-5; D: -; V: TRBV18; size: -; DNA: TGTGCCAGCGCATCAGGGGTCAATCAGCCCCAGCATTTT; CDR3: CASASGVNQPQHF